This paragraph reports one T cell receptor beta chain. What antigen it recognizes has not been identified. The input lacks base qualities; no much larger clone sits a single base away. This record belongs to a study of T-cell memory formation after mild COVID-19 (dated by TCRdb to the early 2020s). With regard to the full study: TCR sequence clusters from the two donors were found to be largely donor specific. The cohort was made up of two young adult volunteers, one female and one male, who were previously healthy. Longitudinal TCRalpha and TCRbeta repertoire sequencing tracked T-cell clones expanding and contracting after mild COVID-19 in a couple of donors. Study-wide findings and limitations: Clones that contracted from day 15 to 85 showed balanced CD4/CD8 phenotypes, whereas a second wave of clones that expanded from day 15 to 37 leaned towards CD4+. The detection of some responding clones in pre-infection memory suggests that pre-existing cross-reactive memory T cells joined the SARS-CoV-2 response. SARS-CoV-2 specificity was not confirmed for the second-wave clones peaking on day 37. Contracting CD4+ clones appeared mostly in the CM and EM memory subsets, whereas CD8+ clones were enriched in EMRA. Only a couple of mild cases were covered in the study, and larger cohorts including severe cases with pre-infection samples were considered necessary.

PBMCs were isolated by Ficoll-Paque density gradient centrifugation. CDR1 and CDR2 (SGHTA, FQGNSA) derive from the germline V gene. Counted from cysteine to phenylalanine, this CDR3 has 15 amino acids. Only CDR3 DNA remains: 45 bases, in frame from the first base. Germline trimming amounts to 5 bases on V and 2 bases on J, with 7 as the count of junction bases outside the gene matches. Instrument used: Illumina NovaSeq 6000. TCRalpha and TCRbeta cDNA libraries were built by 5'RACE with constant-segment primers, adding sample barcodes and unique molecular identifiers. RNA was extracted from every sample with Trizol reagent. Libraries were amplified in two PCR steps, with a second sample barcode and Illumina TruSeq adapters added in the second step. Sequencing of libraries was performed on an Illumina NovaSeq with 2 x 150 bp paired-end reads. On the study's bioinformatics: Reads were demultiplexed and collapsed into UMI-guided consensus sequences with migec v1.2.7. Using mixcr v2.1.11, UMI consensuses were aligned to TRA and TRB V and J templates and then assembled into clonotypes. A clonotype was counted as expanded or contracted only when both edgeR and NoisET called the clonotype significant, with the noise models trained on biological replicates. For edgeR calls, the thresholds were a false discovery rate-adjusted p below 0.01 and a log2 fold-change of 1. As an exploratory analysis of dynamics, max-normalized trajectories of the 1000 most abundant clonotypes were examined by PCA with hierarchical clustering. Separately sequenced CD4+ and CD8+ repertoires were used to assign the CD4 or CD8 phenotype of responding clones. The public reads were reanalyzed by TCRdb: fastp trimming at Q25, MiXCR alignment, in-frame beta chains only. Entries are consolidated by CDR3 protein sequence, retaining the most common genes and DNA. TCRdb, not the authors, supplied the V and J calls. The sample table shows roughly 50,000 distinct CDR3 sequences, and more than 8% are seen once. The ten biggest clones cover 1.2% of the sample.

The sequenced sample consisted of PBMCs or a T cell subset sorted from them (not recorded which). This clonotype was sampled from a man younger than 30 who had mild COVID-19 (a few samples of this study predate the infection). The sample titles of this study are shuffled in the database, so cell type and time point are left out; the donor was told from shared clones. The rearranged chain carries TRBV7-2 and TRBJ2-3, and 7 junction bases match TRBD1. The CDR3 region: CASSQGVRHTDTQYF. Read as DNA, the sequence is TGTGCCAGCAGCCAGGGGGTGAGGCACACAGATACGCAGTATTTT.